The 10 T cell receptor beta chains given below trace back to one sample, sequenced in a study of T cells in narcolepsy. Assay used: immunoSEQ multiplex PCR; TCRdb lists only in-frame clones, some missing. The table lists about 25,000 clones, roughly 80% of them singletons. Specimen: CD45RA- memory CD4+ T cells from PBMCs. These receptors all come from a human donor with narcolepsy.

The chain joins TRBV4-3 to TRBJ1-1; the match to TRBD1 covers 7 bases. Germline CDR1 LGHNA, CDR2 YSLEER. The V gene end was trimmed by 0 bases and the J gene end by 5 bases; junction bases not matched to a gene: 3. There are 14 residues in the CDR3. In nucleotides, the CDR3 is TGCGCCAGCAGCCAAGAGACAGGGCGTACTGAAGCTTTCTTT. This encodes CASSQETGRTEAFF.

This clone was seen only once. This chain connects TRBV28 to TRBJ1-3; 7 bases are a match to TRBD1. Trimming cost V 5 bases and J 4 bases; bases outside gene matches: 5. Looked up from germline, CDR1 is MDHEN and CDR2 is SYDVKM. This CDR3 has 14 residues. CDR3 amino acids: CASSQQGTGNTIYF. In DNA form, the CDR3 reads TGTGCCAGCAGTCAACAGGGGACAGGAAACACCATATATTTT.

CDR3 coding DNA: TGTGCCAGCTCACCGCTCCCTCCTACGGGCACGACCGGGGAGCTGTTTTTT. Translating it yields CASSPLPPTGTTGELFF. The chain carries TRBV18 and TRBJ2-2; no clear D gene. This CDR3 spans 17 amino acids. Germline CDR1 KGHSH, CDR2 LQKENI. Trimming took 3 bases from V and 5 from J, leaving 19 bases between them.

The gene calls are TRBV29-1 and TRBJ1-2; 7 bases agree with TRBD1. Germline V gene data show CDR1 as SQVTM and CDR2 as ANQGSEA. The CDR3 extends over 12 amino acids. The J segment lost 3 bases and the V segment lost 6 bases, leaving 4 bases of the junction unmatched. CDR3 nucleotides: TGCAGCGTAGGACAGGAAGACTATGGCTACACCTTC. The encoded protein is CSVGQEDYGYTF.

The chain links TRBV19 to TRBJ1-1; D is unclear. This CDR3 is built from 16 residues. The V gene's germline CDR1 is LNHDA and CDR2 SQIVND (reference sequence). V was pared by 7 bases and J by 0 bases, with 18 bases between. CDR3 sequence reads: CASTATYLGVNTEAFF. CDR3 bases: TGTGCCAGTACCGCAACTTATCTTGGGGTGAACACTGAAGCTTTCTTT.

This chain joins TRBV19 and TRBJ2-3; 7 nucleotides agree with TRBD2. Germline V gives CDR1 LNHDA, CDR2 SQIVND (reference sequence). After removal of 5 bases from V and 1 base from J, the junction contained 15 bases not matched to a gene. CDR3 length: 18 amino acids. CDR3: CASSPRVGGRAGTDTQYF. Here the CDR3 DNA reads TGTGCCAGTAGTCCCCGCGTGGGGGGGAGGGCCGGCACAGATACGCAGTATTTT.

The chain uses TRBV9 and TRBJ2-1; D is possibly TRBD2 (6 bases). Germline CDR1 SGDLS, CDR2 YYNGEE. This CDR3 region has 14 residues. With 1 base removed from V and 5 bases from J, the gap between germline ends came to 10 bases. In DNA form, the CDR3 reads TGTGCCAGCAGCGTATATTGGGAGGACAATGAGCAGTTCTTC. Its protein product is CASSVYWEDNEQFF.

The V call is TRBV7-2, the J call TRBJ2-2, with 8 bases identical to TRBD2. With V trimmed by 7 bases and J by 2 bases, 15 bases remained unmatched. Germline CDR1 SGHTA, CDR2 FQGNSA. The CDR3 spans 18 residues. In nucleotides, the CDR3 is TGTGCCAGCACCCATTATTATCCAGCGGGGGCCAACACCGGGGAGCTGTTTTTT. Its protein product is CASTHYYPAGANTGELFF.

The chain links TRBV18 to TRBJ1-1, with 7 positions matching TRBD1. V trimming: 3 bases; J trimming: 3 bases; junction bases outside the gene matches: 4. This CDR3 has 14 residues. CDR1 KGHSH and CDR2 LQKENI come from the germline V gene. DNA for the CDR3: TGTGCCAGCTCACCGGGACAGTTTTACACTGAAGCTTTCTTT. It translates to CASSPGQFYTEAFF.

The genes are TRBV27 and TRBJ2-7; D assignment may be TRBD1 or TRBD2 (5 bases each). Between the trimmed V and J ends, which lost 6 bases and 6 bases, there was a span of 9 bases. Germline V gene lookup returns CDR1 MNHEY and CDR2 SMNVEV (reference sequence). The CDR3 spans 11 residues. The DNA of the CDR3 is TGTGCCAGCAGCGAGGGGCGCGAGCAGTACTTC. Translating gives CASSEGREQYF.